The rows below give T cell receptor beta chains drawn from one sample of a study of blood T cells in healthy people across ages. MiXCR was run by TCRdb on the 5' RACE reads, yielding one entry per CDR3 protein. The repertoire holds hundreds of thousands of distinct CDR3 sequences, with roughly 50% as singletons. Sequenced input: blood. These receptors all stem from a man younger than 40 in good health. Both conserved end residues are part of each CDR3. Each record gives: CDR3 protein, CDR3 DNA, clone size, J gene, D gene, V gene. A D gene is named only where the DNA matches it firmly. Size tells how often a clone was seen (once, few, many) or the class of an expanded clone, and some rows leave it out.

CDR3 protein: CASSKVGGVYEQYF
CDR3 DNA: TGTGCCAGCAGTAAGGTAGGGGGAGTCTACGAGCAGTACTTC
clone size: .
J gene: TRBJ2-7
D gene: .
V gene: TRBV25-1

CDR3 protein: CASSQPTGAPLHF
CDR3 DNA: TGTGCCAGCAGCCAACCGACTGGGGCACCCCTCCACTTT
clone size: once
J gene: TRBJ1-6
D gene: .
V gene: TRBV3-1

CDR3 protein: CSARAKLLANQETQFF
CDR3 DNA: TGCAGTGCTAGAGCGAAATTGCTAGCGAATCAAGAGACCCAGTTCTTC
clone size: .
J gene: TRBJ2-1
D gene: .
V gene: TRBV20-1

CDR3 protein: CSARGRDPGAKETQYF
CDR3 DNA: TGCAGTGCTAGGGGTAGGGACCCCGGAGCAAAAGAGACCCAGTACTTC
clone size: .
J gene: TRBJ2-5
D gene: .
V gene: TRBV20-1

CDR3 protein: CSARFDSYEQYF
CDR3 DNA: TGCAGTGCTAGGTTCGACTCCTACGAGCAGTACTTC
clone size: few
J gene: TRBJ2-7
D gene: .
V gene: TRBV20-1

CDR3 protein: CASSLYWVQTPAYNEQFF
CDR3 DNA: TGTGCCAGCAGCCTATATTGGGTACAAACTCCCGCCTACAATGAGCAGTTCTTC
clone size: .
J gene: TRBJ2-1
D gene: .
V gene: TRBV7-2

CDR3 protein: CSAEAGTGTDTQYF
CDR3 DNA: TGCAGTGCCGAAGCCGGGACTGGCACAGATACGCAGTATTTT
clone size: .
J gene: TRBJ2-3
D gene: .
V gene: TRBV20-1

CDR3 protein: CASSQVQQGRDGYTF
CDR3 DNA: TGTGCCAGCAGCCAAGTGCAACAGGGCAGGGATGGCTACACCTTC
clone size: few
J gene: TRBJ1-2
D gene: .
V gene: TRBV3-1

CDR3 protein: CASSPEVGTYNEQFF
CDR3 DNA: TGTGCCAGCTCACCAGAGGTAGGGACCTACAATGAGCAGTTCTTC
clone size: .
J gene: TRBJ2-1
D gene: .
V gene: TRBV18

CDR3 protein: CASFARGSTQYF
CDR3 DNA: TGTGCCAGTTTTGCCCGCGGGAGTACACAGTATTTT
clone size: .
J gene: TRBJ2-3
D gene: TRBD2
V gene: TRBV13